These T cell receptor beta chains were read from a single sample in a study of beta chain features in type 1 diabetes. The assay was immunoSEQ multiplex PCR, and TCRdb's table has in-frame clones only and misses some. Here the sample spans roughly 330,000 clones, approximately 12% being singletons. Sequencing was carried out using naive CD4+ T cells from blood. The receptor source for this set is a woman under 30 with type 1 diabetes. Both conserved end residues are part of each CDR3. The D gene is left open where the match is weak. Part of the rows lack a size; the others show once, few, many or a class for expanded clones.

d_gene	abundance	j_gene	v_gene	len	CDR3aa	CDR3nt
-	-	TRBJ2-5	TRBV28	15	CASSPQRPYQETQYF	TGTGCCAGCAGCCCTCAGAGGCCGTACCAAGAGACCCAGTACTTC
TRBD1	-	TRBJ2-5	TRBV5-1	18	CASSLAATGAVSWETQYF	TGCGCCAGCAGCTTGGCCGCGACAGGGGCCGTCTCGTGGGAGACCCAGTACTTC
-	-	TRBJ1-4	TRBV19	14	CASSPDGSNEKLFF	TGTGCCAGTAGTCCCGACGGGTCTAATGAAAAACTGTTTTTT
TRBD2	-	TRBJ2-1	TRBV12-5	18	CASGSGLAGPPSNNEQFF	TGTGCTAGTGGTTCTGGACTAGCGGGGCCACCGAGTAACAATGAGCAGTTCTTC
TRBD1	few	TRBJ1-2	TRBV30	14	CAWSGGQGGYGYTF	TGTGCCTGGAGTGGGGGACAGGGTGGCTATGGCTACACCTTC
-	few	TRBJ1-5	TRBV18	14	CASSPTEGWSPQHF	TGTGCCAGCTCCCCAACCGAGGGATGGAGTCCCCAGCATTTT
TRBD1	few	TRBJ1-2	TRBV29-1	11	CSARTGTGYTF	TGCAGCGCCCGGACAGGGACCGGCTACACCTTC
-	many	TRBJ2-1	TRBV29-1	14	CSVFGPTGSNEQFF	TGCAGCGTCTTCGGCCCAACGGGGTCCAATGAGCAGTTCTTC
TRBD2	few	TRBJ2-1	TRBV27	16	CASSLVGLAGGGEQFF	TGTGCCAGCAGTTTAGTCGGACTAGCGGGAGGGGGTGAGCAGTTCTTC
-	few	TRBJ2-1	TRBV5-1	15	CASSTGQTSYNEQFF	TGCGCCAGCAGCACCGGACAGACCTCCTACAATGAGCAGTTCTTC
TRBD2	-	TRBJ2-1	TRBV19	15	CASRTGTSGSNEQFF	TGTGCCAGTAGGACGGGGACTAGCGGGAGCAATGAGCAGTTCTTC
-	few	TRBJ2-5	TRBV28	12	CASSFLGETQYF	TGTGCCAGCAGTTTCCTCGGGGAGACCCAGTACTTC
-	-	TRBJ1-1	TRBV7-6	13	CASSLRVGTEAFF	TGTGCCAGCAGCCTCAGGGTGGGGACTGAAGCTTTCTTT
TRBD1	-	TRBJ1-1	TRBV6-5	16	CASSYFRDSGGTEAFF	TGTGCCAGCAGTTACTTCCGGGACAGTGGGGGCACTGAAGCTTTCTTT
-	-	TRBJ2-1	TRBV5-1	14	CASSLDLTYNEQFF	TGCGCCAGCAGCTTGGACTTGACCTACAATGAGCAGTTCTTC
-	few	TRBJ2-1	TRBV7-8	17	CASSLSAGREAYNEQFF	TGTGCCAGCAGCTTATCGGCGGGAAGAGAGGCCTACAATGAGCAGTTCTTC
TRBD2	-	TRBJ2-2	TRBV4-3	18	CASSLWTSGAANTGELFF	TGCGCCAGCAGCCTTTGGACTAGCGGAGCCGCGAACACCGGGGAGCTGTTTTTT
-	-	TRBJ2-3	TRBV5-1	14	CASSLGTSTDTQYF	TGCGCCAGCAGCCTCGGGACTAGCACAGATACGCAGTATTTT
TRBD1	-	TRBJ2-7	TRBV29-1	17	CSVDFGRGRGTPYEQYF	TGCAGCGTTGATTTTGGCAGGGGGCGAGGAACTCCCTACGAGCAGTACTTC
-	-	TRBJ2-1	TRBV7-3	18	CASSLGAGKGVGGHEQFF	TGTGCCAGCAGCTTAGGCGCGGGAAAAGGTGTGGGGGGTCATGAGCAGTTCTTC
-	-	TRBJ2-1	TRBV5-4	16	CASSDRGATGGNEQFF	TGTGCCAGCAGCGACCGAGGCGCGACCGGAGGAAATGAGCAGTTCTTC
-	-	TRBJ1-5	TRBV29-1	15	CSATLQEDRNQPQHF	TGCAGCGCAACACTTCAGGAAGATCGCAATCAGCCCCAGCATTTT
-	few	TRBJ2-1	TRBV6-6	10	CARLMDEQFF	TGTGCCAGACTGATGGATGAGCAGTTCTTC
TRBD1	-	TRBJ1-4	TRBV4-2	16	CASSQVPRGRGEKLFF	TGTGCCAGCAGCCAAGTCCCCAGGGGGCGCGGTGAAAAACTGTTTTTT
TRBD2	-	TRBJ2-3	TRBV2	13	CASSEDGAGAQYF	TGTGCCAGCAGTGAAGACGGGGCGGGGGCGCAGTATTTT
-	few	TRBJ2-7	TRBV21-1	14	CASGRDSSSYEQYF	TGTGCCAGCGGAAGGGACTCCAGCTCCTACGAGCAGTACTTC
TRBD1	-	TRBJ2-7	TRBV28	16	CASSFSPTGKLYEQYF	TGTGCCAGCAGTTTTTCCCCGACAGGGAAGCTCTACGAGCAGTACTTC
TRBD2	-	TRBJ2-3	TRBV10-3	13	CAISVAGVDTQYF	TGTGCCATCAGTGTTGCGGGAGTAGATACGCAGTATTTT
-	-	TRBJ2-5	TRBV7-2	13	CASSLTRQETQYF	TGTGCCAGCAGCTTGACAAGACAAGAGACCCAGTACTTC
TRBD2	-	TRBJ2-3	TRBV4-1	16	CASSQLAGVGTDTQYF	TGCGCCAGCAGCCAGTTAGCGGGAGTAGGTACAGATACGCAGTATTTT
TRBD2	-	TRBJ2-1	TRBV27	15	CASSSRREGWNEQFF	TGTGCCAGCAGTTCTCGACGGGAGGGTTGGAATGAGCAGTTCTTC
-	-	TRBJ2-5	TRBV5-6	13	CASSLGHGETQYF	TGTGCCAGCAGCTTGGGTCACGGGGAGACCCAGTACTTC
TRBD2	-	TRBJ2-3	TRBV5-1	17	CASSSSGGTRGPDTQYF	TGCGCCAGCAGCTCCTCGGGGGGTACCCGCGGCCCAGATACGCAGTATTTT
-	few	TRBJ2-1	TRBV19	15	CASSTIIGDLGEQFF	TGTGCCAGTAGCACTATCATAGGTGACCTCGGAGAGCAGTTCTTC
TRBD2	few	TRBJ2-7	TRBV27	16	CASSSPTSGRASEQYF	TGTGCCAGCAGTTCTCCGACTAGCGGGAGGGCCTCCGAGCAGTACTTC
TRBD1	-	TRBJ1-5	TRBV27	14	CASRLGQGSQPQHF	TGTGCCAGCAGGCTGGGACAGGGTAGTCAGCCCCAGCATTTT
TRBD2	few	TRBJ2-1	TRBV18	15	CASSPITSGGNEQFF	TGTGCCAGCTCACCAATAACTAGCGGGGGCAATGAGCAGTTCTTC
-	few	TRBJ1-5	TRBV19	13	CASRRTIDQPQHF	TGTGCCAGTAGGAGAACTATCGATCAGCCCCAGCATTTT
TRBD1	few	TRBJ2-1	TRBV15	16	CATSKTGTDSYNEQFF	TGTGCCACCAGCAAAACCGGGACAGACTCCTACAATGAGCAGTTCTTC
TRBD2	few	TRBJ2-5	TRBV5-4	16	CASSLRLAGAQETQYF	TGTGCCAGCAGCTTGAGACTAGCGGGGGCCCAAGAGACCCAGTACTTC
TRBD1	few	TRBJ2-1	TRBV7-2	15	CASSTTGGSYNEQFF	TGTGCCAGCAGCACAACAGGGGGCTCCTACAATGAGCAGTTCTTC
TRBD1	-	TRBJ2-3	TRBV5-1	17	CASSLGGPGQGTDTQYF	TGCGCCAGCAGCTTGGGAGGACCGGGACAGGGCACAGATACGCAGTATTTT
-	-	TRBJ1-2	TRBV18	13	CASSPRQGNGYTF	TGTGCCAGCTCACCACGTCAGGGAAATGGCTACACCTTC
-	once	TRBJ1-1	TRBV5-1	15	CASSQGTGMNTEAFF	TGCGCCAGCAGCCAGGGGACGGGAATGAACACTGAAGCTTTCTTT